This T cell receptor beta chain was sequenced during a study of neoadjuvant anti-PD-1 for oral cavity cancer. Here immunoSEQ multiplex PCR was the method, and the copy in TCRdb shows in-frame clones only, minus some. This sample has about 62,000 clones; around four fifths occur once, and the top ten carry about 2.5%. This clone was picked up a small number of times. These newly diagnosed stage II-IVA oral cavity squamous cell carcinoma patients had no prior systemic or radiation treatment. This CDR3 region has 15 residues. Germline V CDR1 and CDR2: LNHNV, YYDKDF (reference sequence). V was pared by 3 bases and J by 6 bases, with 2 bases of the junction left unmatched.

The receptor's source is a person between 40 and 80 years old with oral cavity squamous cell carcinoma. This rearrangement joins TRBV15 to TRBJ2-1, with 13 positions matching TRBD2. The material sequenced was PBMCs, taken before nivolumab (anti-PD-1) treatment. The CDR3 DNA follows: TGTGCCACCAGCAGGAGGACTAGCGGGAGCAATGAGCAGTTCTTC. This codes for CATSRRTSGSNEQFF.